Each of the 25 T cell receptor beta chains below was sequenced from the same sample in a study of blood T cell repertoires in COVID-19. Produced via immunoSEQ multiplex PCR; TCRdb's table is partial and in-frame only. The table has 200,000 to 250,000 clones, over 80% seen once; the top ten hold 6% to 7%. Sequencing was carried out using peripheral blood. The source of these receptors is a woman aged 60-75 years with active or convalescent COVID-19.

This chain uses TRBV6-5 with TRBJ1-2; 10 nucleotides agree with TRBD1. This CDR3 is 15 amino acids long. V was clipped by 6 bases and J by 6 bases; unmatched bases: 10. Germline CDR1 and CDR2: MNHEY and SVGAGI. The CDR3 bases are TGTGCCAGCAGCCGGACAGGGGGGGACTTCGATGGCTACACCTTC. Translation: CASSRTGGDFDGYTF.

The V and J genes are TRBV6-5 and TRBJ2-2; 10 positions agree with TRBD2. This CDR3 spans 15 amino acids. V dropped 6 bases and J dropped 7; count of bases not matched to a gene: 8. Per germline, CDR1 MNHEY and CDR2 SVGAGI. CDR3 region: CASRRAGGPGGELFF. For the CDR3, the DNA is TGTGCCAGCAGGAGAGCGGGAGGGCCAGGCGGGGAGCTGTTTTTT.

The CDR3 coding sequence is TGTGCCAGCAGTACAGGGGACGGCAAAAACATTCAGTACTTC. Translating gives CASSTGDGKNIQYF. The rearrangement uses TRBV7-9 and TRBJ2-4; 7 bases match TRBD1. The V gene end was trimmed by 6 bases and the J gene end by 3 bases; junction bases not matched to a gene: 5. The CDR3 runs to 14 residues. CDR1 SEHNR and CDR2 FQNEAQ come from the germline V gene (reference sequence).

This clone was picked up one time. The genes are TRBV6-6 and TRBJ1-6; a possible D gene is TRBD1 (6 bases). The CDR3 runs to 15 residues. V shed 0 bases and J shed 7 bases, with 10 bases lying between them. Germline CDR1 reads MNHNY; CDR2 reads SVGAGI (reference sequence). This CDR3 is CASSYSGQGNSPLHF. The DNA for the CDR3 is TGTGCCAGCAGTTACTCGGGGCAGGGGAATTCACCCCTCCACTTT.

The chain employs TRBV6-5 and TRBJ1-5, with D possibly matching TRBD1 (5 bases). Trimming pared 6 bases from V and 3 bases from J, leaving 15 bases between. Germline lookup yields CDR1 MNHEY and CDR2 SVGAGI. This CDR3 is 15 amino acids long. Here the CDR3 reads CASSPLGGYNQPQHF. The DNA of the CDR3 is TGTGCCAGCAGCCCCCTCGGGGGTTACAATCAGCCCCAGCATTTT.

The chain joins TRBV6-5 to TRBJ2-1; 8 nucleotides align to TRBD2. Germline assignment: CDR1 MNHEY and CDR2 SVGAGI. This CDR3 comprises 12 residues. V shed 7 bases and J 7 bases; nucleotides not matched to a gene: 3. In DNA, the CDR3 is TGTGCCAGCAAGGGACTAGATAATGAGCAGTTCTTC. The encoded protein is CASKGLDNEQFF.

The chain joins TRBV6-6 to TRBJ1-5; 8 bases agree with TRBD1. The V gene's germline CDR1 is MNHNY and CDR2 SVGAGI (reference sequence). The CDR3 has 16 residues. CDR3 sequence: CSSRDRGPYSNQPQHF. CDR3 DNA sequence: TGTTCAAGCCGCGACAGGGGCCCCTATAGCAATCAGCCCCAGCATTTT.

This chain connects TRBV11-3 to TRBJ2-1; D perhaps matches TRBD2 (5 bases). The CDR3 sequence is 15 residues long. The V end lost 4 bases, the J end lost 0 bases, and 10 bases lay between the germline ends. Per the germline V gene, CDR1 is SGHNT and CDR2 is YENEEA. The CDR3 DNA sequence: TGTGCCAGCAGCTCTAGCTGGAGCTCCTACAATGAGCAGTTCTTC. Its translation is CASSSSWSSYNEQFF.

This clone has a handful of counts. CDR3 DNA: TGTGCCAGCAGCAAGTTGACGGGGACTAGCGGTAGCACAGATACGCAGTATTTT. It yields the protein CASSKLTGTSGSTDTQYF. This chain connects TRBV7-8 to TRBJ2-3, with 11 bases lining up with TRBD2. With V trimmed by 5 bases and J by 0 bases, 10 bases remained unmatched. The CDR3 covers 18 residues. Per the germline V gene, CDR1 is SGHVS and CDR2 is FQNEAQ.

The chain uses TRBV19 and TRBJ1-5, with D uncertain. Germline V gene data show CDR1 as LNHDA and CDR2 as SQIVND (reference sequence). This CDR3 has 14 amino acids. The V gene lost 8 bases and the J gene lost 5 bases, with 16 bases spanning the gap. As DNA, the CDR3 is TGTGCCAGTTCCCTCCGCGCTGGAGATCAGCCCCAGCATTTT. It yields the protein CASSLRAGDQPQHF.

The CDR3 region has the DNA TGTGCCAGCAGCTTCCCATCCGGAAACACCATATATTTT. Its protein product is CASSFPSGNTIYF. V gene TRBV5-6 combines with J gene TRBJ1-3; D is unclear. The CDR3 runs 13 residues. CDR1 is SGHDT and CDR2 is YYEEEE in the germline V gene. The V end lost 2 bases, the J end lost 4 bases, and 7 bases lay between the germline ends.

The chain carries TRBV5-6 and TRBJ1-3; D not resolved. Trimming removed 1 base at V and 4 bases at J, with 9 bases between. The CDR3 spans 14 residues. The V gene's germline CDR1 is SGHDT and CDR2 YYEEEE. For the CDR3, the DNA is TGTGCCAGCAGCTTGATTGGGCAGGGAAACACCATATATTTT. Residues: CASSLIGQGNTIYF.

The rearrangement joins TRBV14 to TRBJ1-5, with 9 nucleotides matching TRBD1. The trim removed 0 bases at V and 0 bases at J, leaving 9 bases unmatched. In germline, CDR1 is SGHDN, CDR2 FVKESK. This CDR3 region has 19 residues. The CDR3, as DNA: TGTGCCAGCAGCCAAGATCGAAACAGGGGGCCTTATAGCAATCAGCCCCAGCATTTT. As protein: CASSQDRNRGPYSNQPQHF.

This chain uses TRBV9 with TRBJ2-7, with 7 bases aligning to TRBD2. There are 15 residues in the CDR3. Losses at the gene ends were 4 bases for V and 1 base for J; bases not matched to a gene: 8. Germline assignment: CDR1 SGDLS and CDR2 YYNGEE. The CDR3 nucleotides read TGTGCCAGCAGCCCGAGCGGGATGACTTCCTACGAGCAGTACTTC. Protein: CASSPSGMTSYEQYF.

The chain employs TRBV19 and TRBJ2-7, with D perhaps matching TRBD2 (5 bases). The CDR3 loop spans 15 amino acids. Trimming took 4 bases from V and 2 from J, leaving 15 bases between them. Germline V gives CDR1 LNHDA, CDR2 SQIVND (reference sequence). CDR3 amino acids: CASSSGAGPAYEQYF. CDR3 bases: TGTGCCAGTAGTAGTGGTGCGGGCCCTGCCTACGAGCAGTACTTC.

The chain recombines TRBV3-1 (or the pseudogene TRBV3-2) with TRBJ1-2; D uncertain. Per the germline V gene, CDR1 is LGHDT and CDR2 is YNNKEL (reference sequence). The CDR3 sequence is 13 residues long. The germline V and J ends were trimmed by 1 base and 4 bases, with 7 bases remaining between them. DNA of the CDR3: TGTGCCAGCAGCCAAGGGGCAGGCTATGGCTACACCTTC. It yields the protein CASSQGAGYGYTF.

This chain connects TRBV12-3 or TRBV12-4 to TRBJ1-1; 9 positions match TRBD1. J lost 10 bases, V lost 6 bases, and 9 bases had no gene match. CDR3 length: 13 amino acids. The CDR3 nucleotides read TGTGCCAGCAGGCTCGGACAGGGGAATGCAGCTTTCTTT. Encoded protein: CASRLGQGNAAFF.

This rearrangement joins TRBV12-3 or TRBV12-4 to TRBJ2-5; TRBD2 is a possible D gene (7 bases). CDR3 size: 13 residues. V dropped 7 bases and J dropped 2 bases, with 11 bases sitting between them. This chain's CDR3 is CASTRGAQETQYF. The DNA for the CDR3 is TGTGCCAGCACTCGGGGGGCACAAGAGACCCAGTACTTC.

The chain is built from TRBV28 and TRBJ2-1, with D perhaps TRBD1 (5 bases). The CDR3 spans 16 residues. V was cut by 7 bases and J by 6 bases, with 22 bases left in between. Germline V CDR1 and CDR2: MDHEN, SYDVKM. The CDR3 reads CASTALGRTLGNEQFF. The CDR3 DNA reads TGTGCCAGCACCGCCTTGGGGCGTACCCTCGGCAATGAGCAGTTCTTC. The complete variable domain, with remaining parts taken from reference TRBV28 and TRBJ2-1, reads DVKVTQSSRYLVKRTGEKVFLECVQDMDHENMFWYRQDPGLGLRLIYFSYDVKMKEKGDIPEGYSVSREKKERFSLILESASTNQTSMYLCASTALGRTLGNEQFFGPGTRLTVL.

The gene calls are TRBV6-5 and TRBJ2-1; D is perhaps TRBD1 (6 bases). The ends were cut back, 8 bases at V and 1 base at J, with 15 bases in the middle. The CDR3 extends over 15 amino acids. The germline V gene encodes CDR1 MNHEY and CDR2 SVGAGI. The CDR3 DNA is TGTGCCAGCGGTCAGGGGAGTTTATCCTACAATGAGCAGTTCTTC. Translated: CASGQGSLSYNEQFF.

The J gene is TRBJ2-1, the V gene TRBV3-1 (or the pseudogene TRBV3-2), with 16 positions matching TRBD2. CDR3 length: 17 amino acids. CDR1 is LGHDT, CDR2 YNNKEL, per germline (reference sequence). The V gene end was trimmed by 3 bases and the J gene end by 2 bases; junction bases not matched to a gene: 1. CDR3 in amino acids: CASSQGLAGGAYNEQFF. The CDR3 nucleotides are TGTGCCAGCAGCCAGGGACTAGCGGGAGGGGCCTACAATGAGCAGTTCTTC.

The chain links TRBV5-1 to TRBJ1-4; 7 bases fit TRBD1. V lost 2 bases and J lost 4; bases outside the gene matches: 2. The germline CDR1 and CDR2 sequences are SGHRS and YFSETQ. The CDR3 is made up of 14 amino acids. CDR3 DNA: TGCGCCAGCAGCTTCGGGACAGATAATGAAAAACTGTTTTTT. Translating gives CASSFGTDNEKLFF.

The chain joins TRBV18 to TRBJ2-3; TRBD2 is a possible D gene (5 bases). V dropped 5 bases and J dropped 3 bases, with 12 bases sitting between them. CDR3 size: 14 residues. Looked up from germline, CDR1 is KGHSH and CDR2 is LQKENI. CDR3 in DNA: TGTGCCAGCTCAGCGGGCAGGAGGACAGATACGCAGTATTTT. This codes for CASSAGRRTDTQYF. The full variable domain, rest sourced from reference TRBV18 and TRBJ2-3, is NAGVMQNPRHLVRRRGQEARLRCSPMKGHSHVYWYRQLPEEGLKFMVYLQKENIIDESGMPKERFSAEFPKEGPSILRIQQVVRGDSAAYFCASSAGRRTDTQYFGPGTRLTVL.

This clone has a single count. The chain carries TRBV29-1 and TRBJ1-2; D is uncertain. The CDR3 totals 13 residues. CDR1 SQVTM and CDR2 ANQGSEA come from the germline V gene. V lost 6 bases and J 6 bases, leaving 17 bases between the germline ends. CDR3 sequence reads: CSVSPEGYDGYTF. The DNA for the CDR3 is TGCAGCGTCTCCCCCGAGGGATACGATGGCTACACCTTC. The full variable domain, in which reference TRBV29-1 and TRBJ1-2 provide the parts outside the CDR3, is SAVISQKPSRDICQRGTSLTIQCQVDSQVTMMFWYRQQPGQSLTLIATANQGSEATYESGFVIDKFPISRPNLTFSTLTVSNMSPEDSSIYLCSVSPEGYDGYTFGSGTRLTVV.

The chain links TRBV7-8 to TRBJ2-7; the match to TRBD1 covers 7 bases. V was clipped by 6 bases and J by 6 bases; unmatched bases: 8. In germline, CDR1 is SGHVS, CDR2 FQNEAQ. This CDR3 is 13 amino acids long. The CDR3 DNA sequence: TGTGCCAGCAGGGCGACAGGGTCGAGCGAGCAGTACGTC. It translates to CASRATGSSEQYV.